A selection of T cell receptor beta chains follows, all from one sample in a study of cytomegalovirus exposure and HLA in healthy donors. The assay was immunoSEQ multiplex PCR, and TCRdb's table has in-frame clones only and misses some. This sample has roughly 110,000 clones; more than 60% occur once, and the top ten carry 2.5%. What was sequenced was PBMCs. Receptors were obtained from a man in his forties in good health and CMV-seronegative. The CDR3 runs from the conserved cysteine through the conserved F or W. Each record gives: clone size, D gene, V gene, J gene, CDR3 protein, CDR3 DNA. The D gene is left open where the match is weak. Clone size is given for some rows only: seen once, a few or many times, or a class if the clone is expanded.

-	TRBD1	TRBV5-4	TRBJ2-3	CASSSNRGTRTDTQYF	TGTGCCAGCAGCAGTAACAGGGGCACACGCACAGATACGCAGTATTTT
-	-	TRBV13	TRBJ2-7	CASSFTGLGEQYF	TGTGCCAGCAGCTTTACAGGGTTGGGGGAGCAGTACTTC
-	-	TRBV5-1	TRBJ2-1	CASSLDPGFPNNEQFF	TGCGCCAGCAGCTTGGATCCAGGGTTCCCTAACAATGAGCAGTTCTTC
-	TRBD1	TRBV28	TRBJ1-5	CASRTGGLRSNQPQHF	TGTGCCAGTCGGACAGGGGGGCTTAGGAGCAATCAGCCCCAGCATTTT
-	-	TRBV2	TRBJ2-7	CASSGVGDYEQYF	TGTGCCAGCAGTGGGGTGGGGGACTACGAGCAGTACTTC
-	-	TRBV7-8	TRBJ2-7	CASSLAVEDEQYF	TGCGCCAGCAGCTTAGCCGTGGAGGACGAGCAGTACTTC
-	-	TRBV19	TRBJ1-5	CASSVAGGRGQPQHF	TGTGCCAGTAGTGTCGCGGGGGGCCGGGGACAGCCCCAGCATTTT
once	TRBD2	TRBV12-5	TRBJ2-1	CASGFQAGGSYNEQFF	TGTGCTAGTGGTTTCCAAGCGGGGGGCTCATACAATGAGCAGTTCTTC
-	TRBD1	TRBV5-6	TRBJ2-7	CASSLWFGDRTYEQYF	TGTGCCAGCAGCTTGTGGTTCGGGGACAGGACCTACGAGCAGTACTTC
-	-	TRBV5-1	TRBJ2-5	CASSPLPTGGETQYF	TGCGCCAGCAGCCCCCTACCCACCGGCGGTGAGACCCAGTACTTC
-	TRBD1	TRBV7-2	TRBJ1-1	CASSLAGTGGAGTEAFF	TGTGCCAGCAGCTTGGCCGGGACAGGGGGCGCGGGCACTGAAGCTTTCTTT
-	-	TRBV9	TRBJ1-3	CASSVVPFGGAGNTIYF	TGTGCCAGCAGCGTAGTCCCCTTCGGGGGAGCGGGAAACACCATATATTTT
few	-	TRBV19	TRBJ1-1	CASIAGGTEAFF	TGTGCCAGTATCGCGGGGGGTACTGAAGCTTTCTTT
-	TRBD2	TRBV18	TRBJ2-1	CASSRPQGGSYNEQFF	TGTGCCAGCTCACGCCCTCAGGGAGGGTCCTACAATGAGCAGTTCTTC